This T cell receptor beta chain was recorded in a study of blood T cell repertoires in COVID-19. About the research overall: Nucleic acid was either cDNA or gDNA, and it came from T cells, B-cell-depleted T cells, or PBMCs.

Authors' methods: Amplification from reference gene primers served as the basis for estimated nucleated cell counts. The method was immunoSEQ multiplex PCR; TCRdb's version includes in-frame clones alone and lacks a portion of them. That table is the source of V, J and clone size, and D and trimming were worked out from the DNA. The sample yields 95,000 to 150,000 clones, approximately 85% seen once. This CDR3 has 15 amino acids. Germline CDR1 is MGHRA and CDR2 is YSYEKL. Trimming took off 0 bases at V and 0 bases at J, with 5 bases between the two ends. Sequenced sample: peripheral blood. The V gene is TRBV4-1, the J gene TRBJ1-4, with D perhaps matching TRBD1 (5 bases). This TCR was recovered from a man of 80 years or more with active or convalescent COVID-19. Here the CDR3 DNA reads TGCGCCAGCAGCCAAGACAGGGCAACTAATGAAAAACTGTTTTTT. Its translation is CASSQDRATNEKLFF.